This TCR beta chain was profiled in a study of neurological immune-mediated disorders. Study-level findings and limits: No CDR3 amino acid sequences recurred among expanded clones across subjects, suggesting private repertoires in all groups. In HTLV-1-associated myelopathy, TCR clonal expansion was greatest, whereas multiple sclerosis had the least, falling below healthy controls.

cDNA was made by 5'RACE with 10-nucleotide random UMIs. TCRdb reprocessed the 5' RACE reads via MiXCR and lists one record per CDR3 protein. The data hold fewer than 90,000 distinct CDR3 sequences, with 10% observed a single time. The CDR3 is made up of 17 amino acids. V lost 4 bases to trimming and J lost 0 bases; unmatched junction nucleotides: 9. CDR1 SGHDN and CDR2 FVKESK come from the germline V gene. Unsorted libraries used 2 million PBMCs kept at -80 degrees C. This clonotype was seen at least ten times. Its target is unknown. This chain links TRBV14 with TRBJ2-7; 10 bases are a match to TRBD2. The specimen was PBMCs. The TCR sequence derives from a man aged 40-55 years in good health. The CDR3, as DNA: TGTGCCAGCAGCCCTGGACTAGCGGCCCTATTCTCCTACGAGCAGTACTTC. This translates into CASSPGLAALFSYEQYF.